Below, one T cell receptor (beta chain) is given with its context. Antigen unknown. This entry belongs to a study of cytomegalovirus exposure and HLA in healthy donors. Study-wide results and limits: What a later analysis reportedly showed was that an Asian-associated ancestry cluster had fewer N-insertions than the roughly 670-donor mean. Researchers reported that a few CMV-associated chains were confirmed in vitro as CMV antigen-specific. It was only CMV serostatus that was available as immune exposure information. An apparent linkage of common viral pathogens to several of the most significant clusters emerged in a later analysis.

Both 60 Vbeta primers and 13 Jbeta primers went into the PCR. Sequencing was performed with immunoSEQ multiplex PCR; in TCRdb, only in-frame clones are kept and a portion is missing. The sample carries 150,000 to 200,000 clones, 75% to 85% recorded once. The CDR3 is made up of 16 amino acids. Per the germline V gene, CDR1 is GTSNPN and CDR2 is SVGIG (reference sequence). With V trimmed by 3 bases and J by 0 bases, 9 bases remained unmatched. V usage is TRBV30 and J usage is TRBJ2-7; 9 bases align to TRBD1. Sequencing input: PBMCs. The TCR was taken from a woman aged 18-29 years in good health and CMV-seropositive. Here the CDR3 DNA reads TGTGCCTGGAGCAAAACCGGGACAGGGTTCTCCTACGAGCAGTACTTC. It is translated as CAWSKTGTGFSYEQYF.